This T cell receptor (beta chain) comes out of a study of T cell changes during pregnancy in multiple sclerosis. Assay used: immunoSEQ multiplex PCR; TCRdb lists only in-frame clones, some missing. Of more than 80,000 clones listed, roughly nine tenths are singletons. The sample consisted of peripheral blood, taken in the first trimester of pregnancy. This receptor was identified in a female donor with multiple sclerosis, enrolled in a pregnancy study.

The CDR3 DNA follows: TGCGCCAGCAGCATGGGACTAGCGGGAGTGGAGACCCAGTACTTC. Translated: CASSMGLAGVETQYF. V usage is TRBV5-1 and J usage is TRBJ2-5; 14 positions agree with TRBD2. CDR3 size: 15 residues. Germline V gene lookup returns CDR1 SGHRS and CDR2 YFSETQ. Germline trimming cut 4 bases from V and 5 bases from J; bases unmatched to any gene: 4. Complete variable domain (other parts from reference TRBV5-1 and TRBJ2-5): KAGVTQTPRYLIKTRGQQVTLSCSPISGHRSVSWYQQTPGQGLQFLFEYFSETQRNKGNFPGRFSGRQFSNSRSEMNVSTLELGDSALYLCASSMGLAGVETQYFGPGTRLLVL.